The 20 T cell receptor beta chains below come from one sample, sequenced in a study of siplizumab effects on memory and regulatory T cells. The table came from immunoSEQ multiplex PCR; TCRdb's copy has only in-frame clones and leaves some out. The table lists 100,000 or so clones, 94% of them singletons. The specimen sequenced was Tregs sorted from blood. These receptors were taken from a human donor in good health.

The chain joins TRBV4-1 to TRBJ2-5; 14 bases fit TRBD2. This CDR3 is 21 amino acids long. Per the germline V gene, CDR1 is MGHRA and CDR2 is YSYEKL. Unmatched junction bases numbered 18, after V lost 4 bases and J lost 2 bases. Here the CDR3 reads CASSPYLPGLAGAGGQETQYF. The CDR3, as DNA: TGCGCCAGCAGCCCCTACCTTCCGGGACTAGCGGGAGCGGGTGGTCAAGAGACCCAGTACTTC.

The V gene is TRBV7-3, the J gene TRBJ2-7; a weak D match, TRBD1 (6 bases). This CDR3 has 15 residues. Deletions cut 4 bases from V and 4 bases from J, with 17 bases between. Germline V CDR1 and CDR2: SGHTA, FQGTGA. The CDR3 DNA follows: TGTGCCAGCAGCTGGAAAACAGGGTTTAGGTACGAGCAGTACTTC. Its protein is CASSWKTGFRYEQYF.

The V and J genes are TRBV28 and TRBJ1-1; D not resolved. CDR1 is MDHEN and CDR2 is SYDVKM in the germline V gene. The CDR3 sequence is 9 residues long. The CDR3 loop reads CNLNTEAFF. The CDR3 DNA reads TGTAATTTGAACACTGAAGCTTTCTTT.

CDR3 protein: CASRLGDLEGYEQYF. CDR3 sequence (DNA): TGTGCAAGTCGCTTAGGTGACTTGGAAGGATACGAGCAGTACTTC. The chain joins TRBV12-2 to TRBJ2-7; the D segment call TRBD2 is taken from the table without a DNA check. TRBV12-2 is described as a pseudogene. This CDR3 is built from 15 residues.

The chain uses TRBV9 and TRBJ2-1; 13 nucleotides line up with TRBD2. The CDR3 extends over 15 amino acids. Germline CDR1 SGDLS, CDR2 YYNGEE. V was clipped by 3 bases and J by 9 bases; unmatched bases: 6. The CDR3 here is CASSGRLAGGIEQFF. CDR3 sequence (DNA): TGTGCCAGCAGCGGACGACTAGCGGGAGGTATTGAGCAGTTCTTC.

J is TRBJ2-1 and V is TRBV7-2; D gene unclear. V lost 5 bases to trimming and J lost 10 bases, with 12 bases between them. This CDR3 region has 12 residues. Germline V gives CDR1 SGHTA, CDR2 FQGNSA. The CDR3 spells CASSPLYMEQFF. In DNA form, the CDR3 reads TGTGCCAGCAGCCCCCTTTATATGGAGCAGTTCTTC.

The chain carries TRBV14 and TRBJ2-5; D may be TRBD1 (6 bases). There are 13 residues in the CDR3. Germline V gives CDR1 SGHDN, CDR2 FVKESK. V was shortened by 2 bases and J by 5 bases, with 9 bases between the two germline ends. CDR3: CASSQQRGETQYF. As DNA, the CDR3 is TGTGCCAGCAGCCAACAAAGGGGGGAGACCCAGTACTTC.

This rearrangement joins TRBV6-6 to TRBJ1-4; possibly TRBD1 for D (5 bases). This CDR3 region has 13 residues. In germline, CDR1 is MNHNY, CDR2 SVGAGI (reference sequence). Trimming pared 6 bases from V and 7 bases from J, leaving 12 bases between. This CDR3 reads CASSRRGGEKLFF. The DNA of the CDR3 is TGTGCCAGCAGCAGGAGGGGTGGTGAAAAACTGTTTTTT.

The rearrangement joins TRBV18 to TRBJ2-7, with no clear D. V was shortened by 5 bases and J by 3 bases, with 14 bases between the two germline ends. The CDR3 spans 14 residues. CDR1 KGHSH and CDR2 LQKENI come from the germline V gene. This chain's CDR3 is CASSVGSAYYEQYF. Here the CDR3 DNA reads TGTGCCAGCTCAGTTGGGTCAGCCTACTACGAGCAGTACTTC.

The chain combines TRBV7-8 with TRBJ1-1; D remains ambiguous. The germline CDR1 and CDR2 sequences are SGHVS and FQNEAQ. The CDR3 totals 13 residues. The ends were cut back, 5 bases at V and 3 bases at J, with 10 bases in the middle. The CDR3: CASSRRSDTEAFF. The CDR3 bases are TGTGCCAGCAGCCGACGTTCAGACACTGAAGCTTTCTTT.

This chain uses TRBV28 with TRBJ1-6; D not certain. The CDR3 is 14 residues long. V gave up 7 bases and J gave up 6 bases, with 13 bases separating them. Germline CDR1 is MDHEN and CDR2 is SYDVKM. The CDR3: CASTRALPNSPLHF. CDR3 bases: TGTGCCAGCACCCGTGCTTTGCCTAATTCACCCCTCCACTTT. The whole variable domain, filled in from reference TRBV28 and TRBJ1-6, reads DVKVTQSSRYLVKRTGEKVFLECVQDMDHENMFWYRQDPGLGLRLIYFSYDVKMKEKGDIPEGYSVSREKKERFSLILESASTNQTSMYLCASTRALPNSPLHFGNGTRLTVT.

This clone was found once. This chain uses TRBV5-4 with TRBJ2-5, with D possibly TRBD2 on 5 matching bases. The CDR3 loop spans 14 amino acids. From germline, CDR1 is SGHNT and CDR2 YYREEE (reference sequence). V was trimmed by 1 base and J by 5 bases, leaving 12 bases between them. The CDR3 nucleotides are TGTGCCAGCAGCTTGAGGGAGTTAAGGGAGACCCAGTACTTC. Its protein is CASSLRELRETQYF.

This clone occurred a few times. The rearrangement joins TRBV4-2 to TRBJ1-5, with D unresolved. CDR3 length: 14 residues. The germline CDR1 and CDR2 sequences are LGHNA and YNFKEQ. Trimming removed 0 bases from V and 3 bases from J, with 6 bases in between. The CDR3 here is CASSQDRHNQPQHF. The CDR3 DNA is TGTGCCAGCAGCCAAGACAGGCACAATCAGCCCCAGCATTTT.

This chain joins TRBV6-5 and TRBJ2-1, with 9 bases identical to TRBD1. The CDR3 extends over 15 amino acids. Germline V CDR1 and CDR2: MNHEY, SVGAGI. V lost 6 bases and J lost 5; bases outside the gene matches: 8. The CDR3 region is CASREDRGLNNEQFF. The CDR3, as DNA: TGTGCCAGCAGGGAGGACAGGGGACTGAACAATGAGCAGTTCTTC.

The V and J genes are TRBV5-1 and TRBJ2-7; D is perhaps TRBD1 or TRBD2 (5 bases each). Germline loops: CDR1 SGHRS, CDR2 YFSETQ. The V end was cut by 4 bases, the J end by 0 bases, with 14 bases between. The CDR3 is 15 residues long. The CDR3 is CASSRISGGSYEQYF. The CDR3 DNA reads as TGCGCCAGCAGCCGTATTAGTGGGGGCTCCTACGAGCAGTACTTC. Looking up the rest from reference TRBV5-1 and TRBJ2-7 gives the full variable domain: KAGVTQTPRYLIKTRGQQVTLSCSPISGHRSVSWYQQTPGQGLQFLFEYFSETQRNKGNFPGRFSGRQFSNSRSEMNVSTLELGDSALYLCASSRISGGSYEQYFGPGTRLTVT.

This clone was seen just once. This chain links TRBV13 with TRBJ2-6; 10 nucleotides align to TRBD2. Germline loops: CDR1 PRHDT, CDR2 FYEKMQ (reference sequence). CDR3 length equals 19 residues. V trimming: 1 base; J trimming: 2 bases; junction bases outside the gene matches: 8. CDR3 loop: CASSLEREGLLTGANVLTF. The CDR3 nucleotides read TGTGCCAGCAGCTTAGAGCGGGAGGGCCTTCTTACTGGGGCCAACGTCCTGACTTTC.

This chain uses TRBV19 with TRBJ2-3, with D unresolved. The CDR3 is 17 residues long. Germline V lookup: CDR1 LNHDA, CDR2 SQIVND (reference sequence). Trimming removed 1 base from V and 3 bases from J, with 17 bases in between. The CDR3 reads CASSIGFRVLSTDTQYF. CDR3 coding DNA: TGTGCCAGTAGTATAGGTTTCCGGGTTTTGAGTACAGATACGCAGTATTTT.

The count of this clone is one. The DNA for the CDR3 is TGTGCCAGAAGATGCCCTCCAGCGCAGCCAGATACGCAGTATTTT. Its translation: CARRCPPAQPDTQYF. J is TRBJ2-3 and V is TRBV5-3; D gene uncertain. TRBV5-3 is flagged as an ORF with uncertain function. This CDR3 contains 15 residues. The V gene lost 5 bases and the J gene lost 4 bases, with 17 bases spanning the gap.

The CDR3 region is CASSPLDRAAGNTIYF. The CDR3 region has the DNA TGTGCCAGCTCACCCCTAGACAGGGCAGCGGGAAACACCATATATTTT. The chain has TRBV18 and TRBJ1-3, with 7 bases lining up with TRBD1. The CDR3 is 16 amino acids. Germline values: CDR1 KGHSH, CDR2 LQKENI. Trimming at V came to 3 bases and at J to 4 bases, leaving 9 bases not matched to a gene.

The CDR3 DNA sequence: TGTGCCAGCAGTAGAGGGACAGGCTCTTCAAATCAGCCCCAGCATTTT. Translating it yields CASSRGTGSSNQPQHF. The V and J genes are TRBV2 and TRBJ1-5, with TRBD1 identical over 8 bases. Germline CDR1 SNHLY, CDR2 FYNNEI. V was pared by 5 bases and J by 4 bases, with 10 bases of the junction left unmatched. The CDR3 spans 16 residues. The whole variable domain, filled in from reference TRBV2 and TRBJ1-5, reads EPEVTQTPSHQVTQMGQEVILRCVPISNHLYFYWYRQILGQKVEFLVSFYNNEISEKSEIFDDQFSVERPDGSNFTLKIRSTKLEDSAMYFCASSRGTGSSNQPQHFGDGTRLSIL.